This entry concerns a single T cell receptor (beta chain). Antigen unknown. The CDR3 consists of 14 residues. The V end lost 3 bases, the J end lost 7 bases, and 17 bases lay between the germline ends. CDR1 is SGDLS, CDR2 YYNGEE, per germline. This sample stems from a study of cytomegalovirus exposure and HLA in healthy donors. Across the whole study: T cells numbering approximately 170 million yielded more than 95 million unique TCR beta sequences in an earlier analysis.

In the PCR, 60 Vbeta and 13 Jbeta primers were used. Data came from immunoSEQ multiplex PCR; TCRdb stores just in-frame clones and leaves some out. This table has just over 150,000 clones, around four fifths appearing once. General study findings and limits: The study designated 150 or so TCR beta chains cytomegalovirus-associated.

Material for sequencing was PBMCs. The sequence was collected from a woman aged 25 to 39 in good health and CMV-seronegative. The chain combines TRBV9 with TRBJ2-7, with D hard to call. The chain's CDR3 is CASSAEFQAREQYF. CDR3 sequence (DNA): TGTGCCAGCAGCGCCGAATTCCAGGCAAGGGAGCAGTACTTC.